These 21 T cell receptor beta chains came from one sample sequenced in a study of molecular identifiers for immune sequencing clone quantification. MiXCR was run by TCRdb on the PCR reads, yielding one entry per CDR3 protein. The profile covers under 350,000 distinct CDR3 sequences, with about 22% appearing a single time and about 0.74% taken by the ten largest. Sample: naive CD8+ T cells from blood, with Jurkat cell RNA spiked in. Sample subset: FACS-sorted CD8+CD4-CCR7+CD45RA+ naive T cells. The receptor set was obtained from a human donor in good health. Some libraries in this study had Jurkat cell RNA spiked in.

This clonotype appeared a few times. This chain uses TRBV27 with TRBJ2-7; possible D gene TRBD1, 6 bases. The CDR3 is made up of 16 amino acids. CDR1 and CDR2 (germline): MNHEY, SMNVEV (reference sequence). Trimming took off 5 bases at V and 4 bases at J, with 21 bases between the two ends. This chain's CDR3 is CASSPGTVQGFYEQYF. Here the CDR3 DNA reads TGTGCCAGCAGTCCAGGGACGGTACAGGGTTTTTACGAGCAGTACTTC.

With regard to this clonotype: The junction does not match germline at one end; this may be a read error. The chain joins TRBV28 to TRBJ1-1; D is perhaps TRBD1 (5 bases). Germline assignment: CDR1 MDHEN and CDR2 SYDVKM. The CDR3 loop spans 12 amino acids. The DNA for the CDR3 is TGTGCCGGCAGCCGGGACGGAACTGAAGCTTTCTTT. Translated: CAGSRDGTEAFF. Filled out from reference TRBV28 and TRBJ1-1, the complete variable domain reads DVKVTQSSRYLVKRTGEKVFLECVQDMDHENMFWYRQDPGLGLRLIYFSYDVKMKEKGDIPEGYSVSREKKERFSLILESASTNQTSMYLCAGSRDGTEAFFGQGTRLTVV.

Many counts were recorded for this clonotype. The chain joins TRBV12-3 or TRBV12-4 to TRBJ2-1; D is possibly TRBD2 (5 bases). V was shortened by 9 bases and J by 0 bases, with 9 bases between the two germline ends. The CDR3 contains 13 residues. CDR3 sequence: CASTDSSYNEQFF. The CDR3 DNA reads as TGTGCCAGTACGGACTCCTCCTACAATGAGCAGTTCTTC.

Ten or more counts support this clonotype. V is TRBV7-9 and J is TRBJ1-1; 9 nucleotides line up with TRBD1. CDR3 size: 14 residues. The trim removed 6 bases at V and 5 bases at J, leaving 7 bases unmatched. CDR1 and CDR2 (germline): SEHNR, FQNEAQ (reference sequence). The CDR3 DNA reads as TGTGCCAGCAGATCCGACAGGGGGGAAACTGAAGCTTTCTTT. This sequence encodes CASRSDRGETEAFF.

This clonotype was picked up a small number of times. The junction differs from germline at one of its ends, possibly a read error. This sequence joins TRBV11-3 and TRBJ2-2; D tentatively reads TRBD1 or TRBD2 (5 bases each). Germline assignment: CDR1 SGHNT and CDR2 YENEEA. This CDR3 is built from 13 residues. The CDR3, as DNA: TGTACCAGCCGGGGACCGAACACCGGGGAGCTGTTTTTT. Protein product: CTSRGPNTGELFF.

On this clonotype itself: A much larger clone lies one base from this, so it may be a read error. The chain joins TRBV29-1 to TRBJ2-2; D is perhaps TRBD2 (6 bases). The V and J ends lost 6 bases and 6 bases respectively, with 17 bases between them. The CDR3 loop spans 14 amino acids. The germline V gene has CDR1 SQVTM and CDR2 ANQGSEA. The DNA for the CDR3 is TGCAGCGTCCGATGCGAAACTAGCCCCGGGGAGCTGTTTTTT. Amino acids: CSVRCETSPGELFF.

Concerning this clonotype: A read error may be the cause here, since a much bigger clone is one base away. V usage is TRBV4-3 and J usage is TRBJ1-1; unclear D gene. Per the germline V gene, CDR1 is LGHNA and CDR2 is YSLEER. V was shortened by 1 base and J by 3 bases, with 12 bases between the two germline ends. The CDR3 spans 15 residues. The CDR3 nucleotides are TGCGCCAGCAGCCAAGCTAAAGACTGGGACACTGAAGCTTTCTTT. Protein sequence: CASSQAKDWDTEAFF.

This clonotype was counted at least ten times. Here the CDR3 DNA reads TGTGCCAGCAGCTTAGCTCAACCATTAGCGGGGGTTACAGATACGCAGTATTTT. Its protein product is CASSLAQPLAGVTDTQYF. The chain carries TRBV7-8 and TRBJ2-3, with 9 nucleotides matching TRBD2. The trim removed 0 bases at V and 3 bases at J, leaving 10 bases unmatched. From germline, CDR1 is SGHVS and CDR2 FQNEAQ. The length of the CDR3 is 18 residues.

This clonotype was counted many times. The V call is TRBV5-1, the J call TRBJ1-1; 9 bases are a match to TRBD1. Germline V gene data show CDR1 as SGHRS and CDR2 as YFSETQ. Trimming at V came to 3 bases and at J to 7 bases, leaving 7 bases not matched to a gene. This CDR3 spans 14 amino acids. The DNA of the CDR3 is TGCGCCAGCAGCTCGGGACAGGGTTTGGATGAAGCTTTCTTT. Translated, it gives CASSSGQGLDEAFF.

Of note for this clonotype: One end of the junction varies from germline; a read error may be responsible. The rearrangement links TRBV7-9 to TRBJ2-2, with a weak D call TRBD2 (5 bases). Germline CDR1 and CDR2: SEHNR and FQNEAQ (reference sequence). The CDR3 contains 12 residues. CDR3 in DNA: TGTGCCAGCAGCTTAGGAGACGGGGAGCTGTTATTT. It translates to CASSLGDGELLF.

On this clonotype itself: Being one base from a much bigger clone, this may be a read error. The rearrangement uses TRBV4-3 and TRBJ2-7, with 8 bases identical to TRBD2. CDR1 LGHNA and CDR2 YSLEER come from the germline V gene. This CDR3 has 16 residues. The CDR3 DNA follows: TGCGCCAGCAGTTCGACAGCGGGGGTAGTCTCCTACGAGCAGAACTTC. As protein: CASSSTAGVVSYEQNF.

This sequence joins TRBV6-2 or TRBV6-3 and TRBJ2-5; 7 bases align to TRBD2. The CDR3 is made up of 15 amino acids. Germline V gives CDR1 MNHEY, CDR2 SVGEGT. Germline trimming cut 5 bases from V and 5 bases from J; bases unmatched to any gene: 11. The CDR3 reads CASSNQRREYETQYF. In DNA form, the CDR3 reads TGTGCCAGCAGTAATCAACGGCGGGAGTATGAGACCCAGTACTTC.

Turning to this clonotype: Just one base apart from a much larger clone, this may be a read error. V gene TRBV25-1 combines with J gene TRBJ2-7, with unresolved D. Germline CDR1 MGHDK, CDR2 SYGVNS. The CDR3 is 14 amino acids. The CDR3 reads CASSGVRAYYAQYF. CDR3 nucleotide sequence: TGTGCCAGCAGTGGTGTTAGGGCTTACTACGCGCAGTACTTC.

Of note for this clonotype: A read error may produce the germline difference seen at one junction end. J is TRBJ2-5 and V is TRBV6-5; 14 nucleotides line up with TRBD2. Germline assignment: CDR1 MNHEY and CDR2 SVGAGI. The CDR3 totals 16 residues. The CDR3 nucleotides are TGTGCCAGCAGTCCGACGGGACTAGCGGGGGTAGAGCCCCAGTCCTTC. Residues: CASSPTGLAGVEPQSF.

There are many counts of this clonotype. This chain uses TRBV13 with TRBJ2-3; D gene unclear. Germline V gives CDR1 PRHDT, CDR2 FYEKMQ (reference sequence). V was trimmed by 4 bases and J by 5 bases, leaving 19 bases between them. The CDR3 totals 16 residues. CDR3 residues: CASSSLFSLDGDTQYF. The DNA for the CDR3 is TGTGCCAGCAGCTCCCTCTTCTCCCTGGACGGAGATACGCAGTATTTT.

Of note for this clonotype: A much larger clone differs from this one at a single base, so this may be a read error. The chain has TRBV7-9 and TRBJ2-5, with D perhaps being TRBD1 or TRBD2 (5 bases each). Germline V CDR1 and CDR2: SEHNR, FQNEAQ (reference sequence). The CDR3 is made up of 14 amino acids. DNA for the CDR3: TGTGCCGGCAGCCGGATCTTTGAGGGGGAGACCCAGTACTTC. Amino acids: CAGSRIFEGETQYF.

The sample holds a few counts of this clonotype. V and J are TRBV5-6 and TRBJ2-7; D is uncertain. The CDR3 length is 15 residues. Looked up from germline, CDR1 is SGHDT and CDR2 is YYEEEE. Between the trimmed V and J ends, which lost 2 bases and 2 bases, there was a span of 14 bases. CDR3 DNA: TGTGCCAGCAGCTTTCTTCGCAGTCGACCCTACGAGCAGTACTTC. Translation: CASSFLRSRPYEQYF.

The rearrangement joins TRBV24-1 to TRBJ2-2, with no clear D. The CDR3 spans 14 residues. Looked up from germline, CDR1 is KGHDR and CDR2 is SFDVKD. The V and J ends lost 8 bases and 0 bases respectively, with 9 bases between them. CDR3 DNA: TGTGCCACCACTGGTCGGGCGAACACCGGGGAGCTGTTTTTT. It encodes CATTGRANTGELFF.

CDR3 sequence (DNA): TGCGCCAGCAGCCAAGTGTCTAGCGAGGGGGTGACCCAGTACTTC. Protein: CASSQVSSEGVTQYF. This chain joins TRBV4-1 and TRBJ2-5, with D perhaps given as TRBD1 or TRBD2 (6 bases each). Trimming took 1 base from V and 7 from J, leaving 16 bases between them. The CDR3 has 15 residues. Germline CDR1 and CDR2: MGHRA and YSYEKL.

V gene TRBV7-6 combines with J gene TRBJ2-6, with TRBD2 matching over 7 bases. The CDR3 consists of 15 residues. CDR1 is SGHVS, CDR2 FNYEAQ, per germline. J gave up 4 bases and V 10 bases, and 10 bases lay outside the gene matches. The CDR3 region has the DNA TGTGCCACCTCCAGGGAGGGGCCAGGGGCCAACGTCCTGACTTTC. Amino acids: CATSREGPGANVLTF. The variable domain in full, completed from reference TRBV7-6 and TRBJ2-6, reads GAGVSQSPRYKVTKRGQDVALRCDPISGHVSLYWYRQALGQGPEFLTYFNYEAQQDKSGLPNDRFSAERPEGSISTLTIQRTEQRDSAMYRCATSREGPGANVLTFGAGSRLTVL.

V is TRBV13 and J is TRBJ2-3; unclear D gene. Looked up from germline, CDR1 is PRHDT and CDR2 is FYEKMQ (reference sequence). CDR3 length equals 14 residues. Trimming removed 1 base from V and 3 bases from J, with 8 bases in between. The CDR3 spells CASSLESKTDTQYF. The CDR3 DNA reads TGTGCCAGCAGCTTAGAGAGTAAAACAGATACGCAGTATTTT.